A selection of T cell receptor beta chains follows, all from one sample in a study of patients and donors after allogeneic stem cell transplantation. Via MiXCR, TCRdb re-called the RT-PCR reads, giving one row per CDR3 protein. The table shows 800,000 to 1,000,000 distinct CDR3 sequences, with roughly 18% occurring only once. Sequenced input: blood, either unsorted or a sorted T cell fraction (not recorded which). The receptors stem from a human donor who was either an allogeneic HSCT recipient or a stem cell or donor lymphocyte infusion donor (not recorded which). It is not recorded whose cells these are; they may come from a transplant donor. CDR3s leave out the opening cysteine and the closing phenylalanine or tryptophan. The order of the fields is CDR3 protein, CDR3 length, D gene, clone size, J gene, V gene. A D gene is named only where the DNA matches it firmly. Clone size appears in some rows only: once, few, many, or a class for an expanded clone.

CDR3 protein: ASRQQGQVLLYPT; CDR3 length: 13; D gene: TRBD1; clone size: once; J gene: TRBJ1-2; V gene: TRBV28
CDR3 protein: SVEGRGGETQY; CDR3 length: 11; D gene: -; clone size: few; J gene: TRBJ2-5; V gene: TRBV29-1
CDR3 protein: SVGPSSYEQY; CDR3 length: 10; D gene: -; clone size: few; J gene: TRBJ2-7; V gene: TRBV29-1
CDR3 protein: ASSYSGNSRGEQF; CDR3 length: 13; D gene: -; clone size: -; J gene: TRBJ2-1; V gene: TRBV6-5
CDR3 protein: ASSPHWGYQPQH; CDR3 length: 12; D gene: -; clone size: -; J gene: TRBJ1-5; V gene: TRBV9
CDR3 protein: ASSLNLPRNTEAF; CDR3 length: 13; D gene: -; clone size: -; J gene: TRBJ1-1; V gene: TRBV12-3/TRBV12-4
CDR3 protein: ASSLRVGPGRFEAF; CDR3 length: 14; D gene: -; clone size: many; J gene: TRBJ1-1; V gene: TRBV12-3/TRBV12-4
CDR3 protein: ASSEATGGNEQF; CDR3 length: 12; D gene: TRBD1; clone size: -; J gene: TRBJ2-1; V gene: TRBV25-1
CDR3 protein: ATSDLQGSADTQY; CDR3 length: 13; D gene: -; clone size: few; J gene: TRBJ2-3; V gene: TRBV24-1
CDR3 protein: ASSLPPPAGGEDYT; CDR3 length: 14; D gene: TRBD1; clone size: few; J gene: TRBJ1-2; V gene: TRBV7-9
CDR3 protein: ASSTGTVPYEQY; CDR3 length: 12; D gene: TRBD1; clone size: -; J gene: TRBJ2-7; V gene: TRBV5-1
CDR3 protein: ASSLEGRLASKETQY; CDR3 length: 15; D gene: TRBD2; clone size: -; J gene: TRBJ2-5; V gene: TRBV7-6
CDR3 protein: ASTWDSHNEQF; CDR3 length: 11; D gene: TRBD1; clone size: many; J gene: TRBJ2-1; V gene: TRBV12-3/TRBV12-4
CDR3 protein: ASSPAVPENTIY; CDR3 length: 12; D gene: -; clone size: few; J gene: TRBJ1-3; V gene: TRBV5-1